This T cell receptor beta chain was observed in a study of blood T cells in healthy people across ages. In germline, CDR1 is LGHNA, CDR2 YNFKEQ. The CDR3 is made up of 15 amino acids. With V trimmed by 3 bases and J by 4 bases, 6 bases remained unmatched. The second PCR ran about 6 to 12 cycles with a sample-barcoded 5' primer and J-beta primers. TCRdb analysed the 5' RACE reads with MiXCR anew, one entry per CDR3 protein. The sample shows 700,000 or so distinct CDR3 sequences, around 38% of them seen only once. Whole-study results and caveats: It was not known whether donors were CMV positive (a possible confounder of expanded clonotype changes).

In regard to this clonotype: What it binds is unknown.

Isolation per sample recovered at least 7 million PBMCs. The clonotype was recovered from an older man in good health. Sequencing was performed on blood. The rearrangement links TRBV4-2 to TRBJ2-7, with TRBD1 matching over 10 bases. In DNA form, the CDR3 reads TGTGCCAGCAGCCAGGGTCGGACAGGGGGGTACGAGCAGTACTTC. Protein: CASSQGRTGGYEQYF.